This TCR beta chain was sequenced for a study of beta chain features in type 1 diabetes. Study-level findings and limits: TCRB CDR3s from Type 1 diabetes patients were moderately but significantly shorter in all four CD4+ subsets. In type 1 diabetes patients, VDJ junctions had fewer insertions; deletions at these junctions were more frequent.

Expressed TCRB transcripts were sequenced because the entire RNA isolate underwent reverse transcription. Data came from immunoSEQ multiplex PCR; TCRdb stores just in-frame clones and leaves some out. The sample contains 300,000 to 400,000 clones, roughly 14% of which appear only once. Trimming cost V 5 bases and J 3 bases, with 12 bases left between them. This CDR3 comprises 14 residues. Germline V gene data show CDR1 as SGHRS and CDR2 as YFSETQ. This clone was counted a few times. Its cognate antigen is unknown. The V gene is TRBV5-1, the J gene TRBJ1-5, with D possibly being TRBD1 (5 bases). Sequences were obtained from naive CD4+ T cells from blood. The TCR comes from a woman aged 18 to 35 with type 1 diabetes. CDR3 nucleotides: TGCGCCAGCAGTGGGGGAGGGTACAATCAGCCCCAGCATTTT. Residues: CASSGGGYNQPQHF. The full variable domain, completed using reference TRBV5-1 and TRBJ1-5, is KAGVTQTPRYLIKTRGQQVTLSCSPISGHRSVSWYQQTPGQGLQFLFEYFSETQRNKGNFPGRFSGRQFSNSRSEMNVSTLELGDSALYLCASSGGGYNQPQHFGDGTRLSIL.